This entry concerns a single TCR beta chain. Its antigen is not known. The data were obtained in a study of cytotoxic CD8 clonotypes in ibrutinib-treated CLL. Background on the study: Recorded responses included approximately 25 partial and 2 complete; following median roughly 74 months, approximately 14 stayed remitted and roughly twelve progressed. The authors obtained response samples at a median of about 12 months of treatment, range 6 to 36. Regarding the study as a whole: A rise in clonality was seen at ibrutinib response, and a fall back toward baseline was seen at progression. Baseline clonality, higher than in age-matched healthy donors, tracked circulating CD8+ T-cell counts.

Between the trimmed V and J ends, which lost 0 bases and 11 bases, there was a span of 20 bases. Looked up from germline, CDR1 is MNHEY and CDR2 is SVGAGI. The CDR3 has 16 amino acids. Libraries were prepared by immunoSEQ multiplex PCR; TCRdb keeps only in-frame clonotypes and omits some of them. This repertoire shows hundreds of thousands of clones, under 75% found once; its top ten account for over 15%. The chain is built from TRBV6-5 and TRBJ2-1; possibly TRBD1 for D (6 bases). The receptor's source is a human donor with chronic lymphocytic leukemia. This material consisted of PBMCs, taken after 24 months of ibrutinib treatment. For the CDR3, the DNA is TGTGCCAGCAGTTACTCGGGGGCGTGGATTGAGAGTCAGCAGTTCTTC. It translates to CASSYSGAWIESQQFF.